These 5 T cell receptor beta chains share one sample of origin, sequenced in a study of blood T cell repertoires in COVID-19. Profiling relied on immunoSEQ multiplex PCR, and the TCRdb table lists in-frame clones only, not all of them. The sample lists 200,000 to 250,000 clones, 80% to 85% occurring once. Sample: peripheral blood. These receptor sequences come from a woman in her twenties or thirties who had recovered from COVID-19.

V gene TRBV7-8 combines with J gene TRBJ2-7; the D gene is possibly TRBD2 (5 bases). CDR3 length equals 14 residues. Trimming stripped 4 bases from V and 5 bases from J, with 15 bases between. Per germline, CDR1 SGHVS and CDR2 FQNEAQ. In DNA form, the CDR3 reads TGTGCCAGCAGCTCCTCGGCCGGAGGCAACGAGCAGTACTTC. Residues: CASSSSAGGNEQYF.

This clone was observed once. The gene calls are TRBV7-8 and TRBJ2-7; 10 bases are shared with TRBD2. The germline V gene encodes CDR1 SGHVS and CDR2 FQNEAQ. The junction had 2 bases not matched to a gene; V was cut back by 5 bases and J by 7 bases. This CDR3 contains 12 residues. DNA for the CDR3: TGTGCCAGCAGCCCGACTAGCGGGGAGCAGTACTTC. Amino acids: CASSPTSGEQYF.

This chain connects TRBV3-1 (or the pseudogene TRBV3-2) to TRBJ2-5; TRBD2 matches 14 bases. With V trimmed by 2 bases and J by 5 bases, 10 bases remained unmatched. This CDR3 is built from 18 residues. Germline loops: CDR1 LGHDT, CDR2 YNNKEL (reference sequence). The CDR3 DNA follows: TGTGCCAGCAGCCAACGGGGACTAGCGGGAGAAGGTCGGGAGACCCAGTACTTC. This sequence encodes CASSQRGLAGEGRETQYF.

This chain links TRBV2 with TRBJ1-5; possible D gene TRBD1, 6 bases. CDR1 is SNHLY and CDR2 is FYNNEI in the germline V gene. V lost 5 bases to trimming and J lost 7 bases, with 9 bases between them. This CDR3 region has 12 residues. The CDR3 region has the DNA TGTGCCAGCAGTCGACAGGACCAGCCCCAGCATTTT. It is translated as CASSRQDQPQHF.

This clone was seen once. The chain employs TRBV2 and TRBJ2-5; 11 nucleotides agree with TRBD2. Germline lookup yields CDR1 SNHLY and CDR2 FYNNEI. V lost 6 bases to trimming and J lost 9 bases; unmatched junction nucleotides: 12. CDR3 length equals 15 residues. The CDR3 nucleotides are TGTGCCAGCAGATTAGCGGGAGGGCCCAGAGGGTCCCAGTACTTC. It is translated as CASRLAGGPRGSQYF.